The 9 T cell receptor beta chains listed next were all sequenced from one sample in a study of spatial heterogeneity in lung cancer. Each CDR3 protein is one row after TCRdb ran MiXCR on the 5' RACE reads. The sample shows some 110,000 distinct CDR3 sequences, 12% of them seen only once. The sample's time point: blood at routine non-recurrence follow-up after resection. Frozen PBMC, nontumor lung or tumor provided whole RNA, which was sequenced unsorted. Sequencing used PBMCs, obtained at follow-up. These receptors were collected from a male donor with early-stage non-small cell lung cancer.

This clonotype has ten or more counts. The chain has TRBV29-1 and TRBJ2-6, with D uncertain. The CDR3 is made up of 13 amino acids. CDR1 SQVTM and CDR2 ANQGSEA come from the germline V gene. The germline V and J ends were trimmed by 6 bases and 1 base, with 7 bases remaining between them. Written as DNA, the CDR3 is TGCAGCGTGAAGACTTCTGGGGCCAACGTCCTGACTTTC. Translated: CSVKTSGANVLTF.

The chain uses TRBV6-5 and TRBJ1-5, with 7 bases aligning to TRBD1. The CDR3 runs to 14 residues. Per the germline V gene, CDR1 is MNHEY and CDR2 is SVGAGI. V gave up 5 bases and J gave up 13 bases; unmatched junction bases: 14. CDR3 sequence: CASSPQGGPKHQHF. For the CDR3, the DNA is TGTGCCAGCAGTCCCCAGGGGGGACCGAAACATCAGCATTTT.

This clonotype has only a few counts. This chain uses TRBV20-1 with TRBJ1-1, with a tentative D call TRBD1 (6 bases). V lost 8 bases and J 4 bases, leaving 14 bases between the germline ends. The CDR3 totals 12 residues. The germline CDR1 and CDR2 sequences are DFQATT and SNEGSKA (reference sequence). CDR3 amino acids: CSTTQGPTEAFF. Written as DNA, the CDR3 is TGCAGTACCACACAGGGCCCCACTGAAGCTTTCTTT.

The chain is built from TRBV25-1 and TRBJ1-4; TRBD1 is a possible D gene (6 bases). CDR1 MGHDK and CDR2 SYGVNS come from the germline V gene. With 5 bases removed from V and 2 bases from J, the gap between germline ends came to 12 bases. There are 15 residues in the CDR3. The CDR3 nucleotides are TGTGCCAGCAGTAGTAGGGGGAATACTAATGAAAAACTGTTTTTT. Its translation is CASSSRGNTNEKLFF. Full variable domain (missing parts from reference TRBV25-1 and TRBJ1-4): EADIYQTPRYLVIGTGKKITLECSQTMGHDKMYWYQQDPGMELHLIHYSYGVNSTEKGDLSSESTVSRIRTEHFPLTLESARPSHTSQYLCASSSRGNTNEKLFFGSGTQLSVL.

The chain combines TRBV5-1 with TRBJ2-1; 10 bases align to TRBD1. From germline, CDR1 is SGHRS and CDR2 YFSETQ. CDR3 length: 15 amino acids. The J segment lost 8 bases and the V segment lost 0 bases, leaving 5 bases of the junction unmatched. CDR3 DNA: TGCGCCAGCAGCTTGGCAAGACAGGGGGCCGATGAGCAGTTCTTC. As protein: CASSLARQGADEQFF.

The chain employs TRBV4-3 and TRBJ1-5; 7 bases agree with TRBD1. This CDR3 is 17 amino acids long. J lost 1 base, V lost 0 bases, and 6 bases had no gene match. Germline V gene lookup returns CDR1 LGHNA and CDR2 YSLEER. CDR3 region: CASSQEPPDRSNQPQHF. The CDR3 DNA is TGCGCCAGCAGCCAAGAGCCCCCGGACAGGAGCAATCAGCCCCAGCATTTT.

V and J are TRBV6-6 and TRBJ2-7; D possibly uses TRBD1 or TRBD2 (5 bases each). The CDR3 is made up of 14 amino acids. V was trimmed by 6 bases and J by 3 bases, leaving 15 bases between them. Germline CDR1 is MNHNY and CDR2 is SVGAGI (reference sequence). DNA for the CDR3: TGTGCCAGCAGCCACAAGGGGACCCTCTACGAGCAGTACTTC. This translates into CASSHKGTLYEQYF.

The chain combines TRBV5-1 with TRBJ1-4, with D hard to call. The CDR3 runs to 14 residues. Germline CDR1 SGHRS, CDR2 YFSETQ. Trimming shortened V by 1 base and J by 5 bases, and 9 bases separated the two germline ends. The CDR3 coding sequence is TGCGCCAGCAGCTTGACCGTAGCCAATGAAAAACTGTTTTTT. Amino acids: CASSLTVANEKLFF. Together with reference TRBV5-1 and TRBJ1-4, the CDR3 gives the full variable domain: KAGVTQTPRYLIKTRGQQVTLSCSPISGHRSVSWYQQTPGQGLQFLFEYFSETQRNKGNFPGRFSGRQFSNSRSEMNVSTLELGDSALYLCASSLTVANEKLFFGSGTQLSVL.

The chain combines TRBV11-2 with TRBJ2-2, with D tentatively TRBD1 or TRBD2 (5 bases each). V was clipped by 6 bases and J by 4 bases, with 15 bases between them. There are 15 residues in the CDR3. Per the germline V gene, CDR1 is SGHAT and CDR2 is FQNNGV. CDR3 region: CASRTVKGSTGELFF. For the CDR3, the DNA is TGTGCCAGCAGGACCGTTAAGGGGAGCACCGGGGAGCTGTTTTTT.